This is a list of T cell receptor beta chains from one sample in a study of cytomegalovirus exposure and HLA in healthy donors. Method: immunoSEQ multiplex PCR; TCRdb's copy keeps in-frame clones and lacks some. Here the sample spans some 170,000 clones, around nine tenths being singletons. Sequencing was performed on PBMCs. The receptors come from a man aged 18 to 35 in good health and CMV-seropositive. Each CDR3 is given with its conserved first and last residue. Fields, in order: clone size, D gene, J gene, V gene, CDR3 protein, CDR3 DNA. The D gene is left open where the match is weak. Not all rows give a size; the values are once, few, many and, for expanded clones, a class.

clone size: NA; D gene: TRBD2; J gene: TRBJ2-1; V gene: TRBV19; CDR3 protein: CASSNSGRGSNEQFF; CDR3 DNA: TGTGCCAGTAGTAATAGCGGGAGGGGGAGCAATGAGCAGTTCTTC
clone size: few; D gene: TRBD1; J gene: TRBJ1-1; V gene: TRBV7-8; CDR3 protein: CASSSLGQDTEAFF; CDR3 DNA: TGTGCCAGCAGCTCCCTCGGACAGGACACTGAAGCTTTCTTT
clone size: NA; D gene: TRBD2; J gene: TRBJ2-5; V gene: TRBV10-3; CDR3 protein: CAILRGRGQGQETQYF; CDR3 DNA: TGTGCCATCCTACGCGGGAGGGGCCAAGGACAAGAGACCCAGTACTTC
clone size: once; D gene: TRBD2; J gene: TRBJ2-2; V gene: TRBV4-2; CDR3 protein: CASSQSEIRVAGTGELFF; CDR3 DNA: TGTGCCAGCAGCCAATCCGAGATTAGGGTAGCGGGGACCGGGGAGCTGTTTTTT
clone size: NA; D gene: TRBD1; J gene: TRBJ1-2; V gene: TRBV7-9; CDR3 protein: CASSRRQGRDYGYTF; CDR3 DNA: TGTGCCAGCAGTCGTAGACAGGGACGGGACTATGGCTACACCTTC
clone size: NA; D gene: NA; J gene: TRBJ2-7; V gene: TRBV5-4; CDR3 protein: CASSYGTTKQYF; CDR3 DNA: TGTGCCAGCAGCTACGGGACAACCAAGCAGTACTTC
clone size: NA; D gene: TRBD2; J gene: TRBJ2-5; V gene: TRBV9; CDR3 protein: CASSRSRDYHWETQYF; CDR3 DNA: TGTGCCAGCAGCCGATCCCGGGACTACCACTGGGAGACCCAGTACTTC
clone size: NA; D gene: NA; J gene: TRBJ2-1; V gene: TRBV2; CDR3 protein: CASSVGRGNEQFF; CDR3 DNA: TGTGCCAGCAGTGTCGGCAGGGGAAATGAGCAGTTCTTC
clone size: NA; D gene: TRBD1; J gene: TRBJ2-2; V gene: TRBV2; CDR3 protein: CASRQGKGNTGELFF; CDR3 DNA: TGTGCCAGCAGACAGGGGAAGGGGAACACCGGGGAGCTGTTTTTT
clone size: NA; D gene: NA; J gene: TRBJ2-7; V gene: TRBV19; CDR3 protein: CASGRQDGYEQYF; CDR3 DNA: TGTGCCAGTGGCCGACAGGACGGCTACGAGCAGTACTTC
clone size: NA; D gene: TRBD1; J gene: TRBJ2-1; V gene: TRBV6-4; CDR3 protein: CASSLGQGASNEQFF; CDR3 DNA: TGTGCCAGCAGCCTTGGACAGGGGGCTTCAAATGAGCAGTTCTTC
clone size: NA; D gene: TRBD1; J gene: TRBJ1-2; V gene: TRBV2; CDR3 protein: CASSRTGENYGYTF; CDR3 DNA: TGTGCCAGTTCCAGGACAGGGGAAAACTATGGCTACACCTTC
clone size: NA; D gene: TRBD1; J gene: TRBJ2-7; V gene: TRBV5-1; CDR3 protein: CASSSYRGIPYEQYF; CDR3 DNA: TGCGCCAGCAGCTCCTACAGGGGAATCCCTTACGAGCAGTACTTC
clone size: NA; D gene: NA; J gene: TRBJ1-1; V gene: TRBV18; CDR3 protein: CASSHGGANTEAFF; CDR3 DNA: TGTGCCAGCTCACACGGGGGAGCGAACACTGAAGCTTTCTTT
clone size: few; D gene: NA; J gene: TRBJ2-7; V gene: TRBV5-8; CDR3 protein: CASSTHFYEQYF; CDR3 DNA: TGTGCCAGCAGTACTCACTTCTACGAGCAGTACTTC
clone size: NA; D gene: NA; J gene: TRBJ2-2; V gene: TRBV5-1; CDR3 protein: CASSITILGTGELFF; CDR3 DNA: TGCGCCAGCAGCATAACTATTCTTGGGACCGGGGAGCTGTTTTTT
clone size: NA; D gene: NA; J gene: TRBJ2-1; V gene: TRBV19; CDR3 protein: CASSGSLSSYNEQFF; CDR3 DNA: TGTGCCAGTAGCGGGTCGCTGAGCTCCTACAATGAGCAGTTCTTC
clone size: NA; D gene: NA; J gene: TRBJ2-2; V gene: TRBV19; CDR3 protein: CATPPGSVDTGELFF; CDR3 DNA: TGTGCCACCCCCCCCGGGAGCGTGGACACCGGGGAGCTGTTTTTT
clone size: NA; D gene: TRBD1; J gene: TRBJ1-2; V gene: TRBV5-1; CDR3 protein: CASSLAGTGGRIGYTF; CDR3 DNA: TGCGCCAGCAGCCTAGCCGGGACAGGGGGACGTATTGGCTACACCTTC
clone size: NA; D gene: TRBD1; J gene: TRBJ1-1; V gene: TRBV6-1; CDR3 protein: CATADRAIIEAFF; CDR3 DNA: TGTGCCACCGCGGACAGGGCAATAATTGAAGCTTTCTTT
clone size: once; D gene: NA; J gene: TRBJ2-2; V gene: TRBV7-3; CDR3 protein: CASSFSPTGELFF; CDR3 DNA: TGTGCCAGCAGCTTTTCTCCCACCGGGGAGCTGTTTTTT
clone size: NA; D gene: NA; J gene: TRBJ2-3; V gene: TRBV2; CDR3 protein: CASRIQSDTQYF; CDR3 DNA: TGTGCCAGCAGGATACAGTCAGATACGCAGTATTTT
clone size: NA; D gene: NA; J gene: TRBJ1-4; V gene: TRBV9; CDR3 protein: CASSVGGHEKLFF; CDR3 DNA: TGTGCCAGCAGCGTAGGGGGGCACGAAAAACTGTTTTTT
clone size: NA; D gene: NA; J gene: TRBJ1-5; V gene: TRBV7-9; CDR3 protein: CASSLGTNQPQHF; CDR3 DNA: TGTGCCAGCAGCTTAGGGACAAATCAGCCCCAGCATTTT
clone size: NA; D gene: TRBD2; J gene: TRBJ2-3; V gene: TRBV2; CDR3 protein: CASRPTSGTDTQYF; CDR3 DNA: TGTGCCAGCAGACCTACTAGCGGCACAGATACGCAGTATTTT
clone size: NA; D gene: TRBD2; J gene: TRBJ2-7; V gene: TRBV20-1; CDR3 protein: CSARGEGEQYF; CDR3 DNA: TGCAGTGCCCGGGGGGAGGGCGAGCAGTACTTC
clone size: NA; D gene: TRBD1; J gene: TRBJ1-5; V gene: TRBV16; CDR3 protein: CASSTRDRGRRQPQHF; CDR3 DNA: TGTGCCAGCAGCACCCGGGACAGGGGGCGGCGGCAGCCCCAGCATTTT
clone size: NA; D gene: NA; J gene: TRBJ1-3; V gene: TRBV6-1; CDR3 protein: CASSEVDYSTSGNTIYF; CDR3 DNA: TGTGCCAGCAGTGAAGTCGACTATTCTACCTCTGGAAACACCATATATTTT
clone size: NA; D gene: NA; J gene: TRBJ2-3; V gene: TRBV5-6; CDR3 protein: CASSFGADTQYF; CDR3 DNA: TGTGCCAGCAGCTTCGGTGCAGATACGCAGTATTTT
clone size: once; D gene: NA; J gene: TRBJ2-1; V gene: TRBV2; CDR3 protein: CASTRSRDLYNEQFF; CDR3 DNA: TGTGCCAGTACCCGCTCCCGGGACTTATACAATGAGCAGTTCTTC
clone size: NA; D gene: NA; J gene: TRBJ1-5; V gene: TRBV7-2; CDR3 protein: CASSTTGNSNQPQHF; CDR3 DNA: TGTGCCAGCAGCACCACAGGGAATAGCAATCAGCCCCAGCATTTT
clone size: NA; D gene: TRBD2; J gene: TRBJ2-1; V gene: TRBV4-3; CDR3 protein: CASSLLAGGPNEQFF; CDR3 DNA: TGCGCCAGCAGCCTTTTAGCGGGGGGGCCCAATGAGCAGTTCTTC
clone size: NA; D gene: NA; J gene: TRBJ2-7; V gene: TRBV4-3; CDR3 protein: CASSQDGQTEQYF; CDR3 DNA: TGCGCCAGCAGCCAAGATGGACAGACCGAGCAGTACTTC
clone size: NA; D gene: TRBD2; J gene: TRBJ2-3; V gene: TRBV13; CDR3 protein: CASSSGGARTDTQYF; CDR3 DNA: TGTGCCAGCAGCTCCGGGGGGGCCCGAACAGATACGCAGTATTTT
clone size: NA; D gene: TRBD1; J gene: TRBJ1-6; V gene: TRBV9; CDR3 protein: CASSVEGAGSPLHF; CDR3 DNA: TGTGCCAGCAGCGTTGAGGGGGCGGGTTCACCCCTCCACTTT
clone size: NA; D gene: NA; J gene: TRBJ2-7; V gene: TRBV27; CDR3 protein: CASTRGTGEQYF; CDR3 DNA: TGTGCCAGCACTCGGGGTACTGGCGAGCAGTACTTC
clone size: NA; D gene: NA; J gene: TRBJ1-1; V gene: TRBV5-1; CDR3 protein: CASSLGGGHTEAFF; CDR3 DNA: TGCGCCAGCAGCTTGGGAGGCGGCCACACTGAAGCTTTCTTT
clone size: NA; D gene: NA; J gene: TRBJ1-4; V gene: TRBV28; CDR3 protein: CASSFSVGAREKLFF; CDR3 DNA: TGTGCCAGCAGTTTCTCTGTAGGGGCGCGGGAAAAACTGTTTTTT
clone size: NA; D gene: NA; J gene: TRBJ2-5; V gene: TRBV7-8; CDR3 protein: CASSPPLRHSIRETQYF; CDR3 DNA: TGTGCCAGCAGCCCGCCACTTAGGCATAGCATTCGGGAGACCCAGTACTTC
clone size: NA; D gene: TRBD1; J gene: TRBJ2-5; V gene: TRBV7-9; CDR3 protein: CASSLALDRGETQYF; CDR3 DNA: TGTGCCAGCAGCTTAGCGCTAGACAGGGGAGAGACCCAGTACTTC
clone size: NA; D gene: NA; J gene: TRBJ2-7; V gene: TRBV5-1; CDR3 protein: CASTPVTAGTSAREQYF; CDR3 DNA: TGCGCCAGCACCCCTGTTACCGCCGGGACATCGGCCCGCGAGCAGTACTTC
clone size: NA; D gene: TRBD1; J gene: TRBJ1-2; V gene: TRBV6-5; CDR3 protein: CASRKQGAGNYGYTF; CDR3 DNA: TGTGCCAGCAGAAAACAGGGGGCGGGGAACTATGGCTACACCTTC
clone size: NA; D gene: NA; J gene: TRBJ1-2; V gene: TRBV6-1; CDR3 protein: CASSEGAGYGYTF; CDR3 DNA: TGTGCCAGCAGTGAAGGGGCGGGGTATGGCTACACCTTC
clone size: NA; D gene: TRBD2; J gene: TRBJ2-2; V gene: TRBV5-4; CDR3 protein: CASSPLGGANTGELFF; CDR3 DNA: TGTGCCAGCAGCCCACTTGGGGGGGCGAACACCGGGGAGCTGTTTTTT
clone size: NA; D gene: NA; J gene: TRBJ2-7; V gene: TRBV6-5; CDR3 protein: CASSYSMEGPNYEQYF; CDR3 DNA: TGTGCCAGCAGTTACTCGATGGAGGGGCCCAACTACGAGCAGTACTTC
clone size: NA; D gene: NA; J gene: TRBJ2-1; V gene: TRBV9; CDR3 protein: CASSVLSGSEQFF; CDR3 DNA: TGTGCCAGCAGCGTCCTCTCCGGGAGTGAGCAGTTCTTC
clone size: NA; D gene: TRBD1; J gene: TRBJ2-7; V gene: TRBV11-2; CDR3 protein: CASSLEGIRTGAYEQYF; CDR3 DNA: TGTGCCAGCAGCTTAGAAGGAATTAGGACAGGGGCCTACGAGCAGTACTTC
clone size: few; D gene: NA; J gene: TRBJ2-3; V gene: TRBV7-3; CDR3 protein: CASSSGLIPDTQYF; CDR3 DNA: TGTGCCAGCAGCTCCGGACTAATCCCAGATACGCAGTATTTT
clone size: NA; D gene: TRBD2; J gene: TRBJ2-3; V gene: TRBV27; CDR3 protein: CASSRPIAGGGRDTQYF; CDR3 DNA: TGTGCCAGCAGCAGACCAATAGCGGGGGGCGGGAGGGATACGCAGTATTTT
clone size: NA; D gene: TRBD1; J gene: TRBJ1-4; V gene: TRBV4-3; CDR3 protein: CASSQSRVLQGDEKLFF; CDR3 DNA: TGCGCCAGCAGCCAGAGCAGGGTTTTACAGGGGGATGAAAAACTGTTTTTT
clone size: NA; D gene: TRBD1; J gene: TRBJ2-3; V gene: TRBV27; CDR3 protein: CASSLRDRGADTQYF; CDR3 DNA: TGTGCCAGCAGTTTAAGGGACAGGGGAGCAGATACGCAGTATTTT
clone size: NA; D gene: NA; J gene: TRBJ2-3; V gene: TRBV5-1; CDR3 protein: CASSMGRGANTDTQYF; CDR3 DNA: TGCGCCAGCAGCATGGGCAGGGGCGCGAACACAGATACGCAGTATTTT
clone size: NA; D gene: NA; J gene: TRBJ2-1; V gene: TRBV12-5; CDR3 protein: CASGINDRYNEQFF; CDR3 DNA: TGTGCTAGTGGTATCAACGACAGGTACAATGAGCAGTTCTTC
clone size: once; D gene: NA; J gene: TRBJ1-4; V gene: TRBV27; CDR3 protein: CASSPNSGNEKLFF; CDR3 DNA: TGTGCCAGCAGTCCAAACAGCGGGAATGAAAAACTGTTTTTT
clone size: NA; D gene: TRBD2; J gene: TRBJ2-7; V gene: TRBV5-6; CDR3 protein: CASSKTLAGMDEQYF; CDR3 DNA: TGTGCCAGCAGCAAAACCCTAGCGGGAATGGACGAGCAGTACTTC
clone size: NA; D gene: TRBD2; J gene: TRBJ2-1; V gene: TRBV4-1; CDR3 protein: CASRLTWRGGNEQFF; CDR3 DNA: TGCGCCAGCAGACTCACATGGCGGGGGGGCAATGAGCAGTTCTTC
clone size: NA; D gene: NA; J gene: TRBJ2-3; V gene: TRBV11-2; CDR3 protein: CASSSLAGSSTDTQYF; CDR3 DNA: TGTGCCAGCAGCTCCCTAGCTGGTTCTAGCACAGATACGCAGTATTTT